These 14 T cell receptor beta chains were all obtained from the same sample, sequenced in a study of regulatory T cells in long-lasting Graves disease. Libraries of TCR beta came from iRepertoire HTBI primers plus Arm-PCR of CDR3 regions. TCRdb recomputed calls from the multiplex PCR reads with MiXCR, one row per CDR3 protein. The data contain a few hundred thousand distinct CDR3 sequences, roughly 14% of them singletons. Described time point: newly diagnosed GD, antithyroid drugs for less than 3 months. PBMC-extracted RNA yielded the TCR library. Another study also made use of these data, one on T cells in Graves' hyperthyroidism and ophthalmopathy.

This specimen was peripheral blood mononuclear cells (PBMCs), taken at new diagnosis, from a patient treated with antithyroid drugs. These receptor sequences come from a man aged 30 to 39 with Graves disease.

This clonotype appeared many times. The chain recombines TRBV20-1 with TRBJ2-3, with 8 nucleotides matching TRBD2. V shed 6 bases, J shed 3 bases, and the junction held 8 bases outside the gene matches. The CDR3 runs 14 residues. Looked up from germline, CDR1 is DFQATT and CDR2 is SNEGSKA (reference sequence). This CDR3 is CSALPGGGTDTQYF. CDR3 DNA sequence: TGCAGTGCCCTCCCCGGGGGGGGGACAGATACGCAGTATTTT.

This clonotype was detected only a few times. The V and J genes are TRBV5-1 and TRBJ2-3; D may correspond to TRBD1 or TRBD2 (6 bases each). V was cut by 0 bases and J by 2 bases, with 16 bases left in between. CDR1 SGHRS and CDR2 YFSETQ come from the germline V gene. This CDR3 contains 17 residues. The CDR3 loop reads CASSLEGGGRTTDTQYF. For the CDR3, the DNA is TGCGCCAGCAGCTTGGAAGGGGGAGGTAGAACCACAGATACGCAGTATTTT.

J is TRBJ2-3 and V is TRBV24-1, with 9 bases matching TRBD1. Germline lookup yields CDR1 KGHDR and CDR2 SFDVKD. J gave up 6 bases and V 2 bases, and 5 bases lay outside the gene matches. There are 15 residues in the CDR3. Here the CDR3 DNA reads TGTGCCACCAGTGATTCCGGGACAGGGCTCGATACGCAGTATTTT. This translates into CATSDSGTGLDTQYF.

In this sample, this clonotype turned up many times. CDR3 loop: CASSLGFRNTEAFF. CDR3 coding DNA: TGTGCCAGCAGCTTAGGGTTCAGGAACACTGAAGCTTTCTTT. The J gene is TRBJ1-1, the V gene TRBV11-2; D gene uncertain. Trimming left V 1 base short and J 1 base short, with 7 bases between. The CDR3 contains 14 residues. Germline V gene lookup returns CDR1 SGHAT and CDR2 FQNNGV.

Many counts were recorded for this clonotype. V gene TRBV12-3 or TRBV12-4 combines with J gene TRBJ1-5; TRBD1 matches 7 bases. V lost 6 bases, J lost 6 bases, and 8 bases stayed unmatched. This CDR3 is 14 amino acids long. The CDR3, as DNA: TGTGCCAGCAGCTTACAGGGGAGAAGTCAGCCCCAGCATTTT. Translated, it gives CASSLQGRSQPQHF.

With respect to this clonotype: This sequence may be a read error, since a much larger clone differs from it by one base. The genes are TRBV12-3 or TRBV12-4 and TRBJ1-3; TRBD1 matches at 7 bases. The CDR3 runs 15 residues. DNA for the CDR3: TGTGCCAGCAGTTTGCAGGGGGAAACTGGAAACACCATATGTTTT. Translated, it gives CASSLQGETGNTICF.

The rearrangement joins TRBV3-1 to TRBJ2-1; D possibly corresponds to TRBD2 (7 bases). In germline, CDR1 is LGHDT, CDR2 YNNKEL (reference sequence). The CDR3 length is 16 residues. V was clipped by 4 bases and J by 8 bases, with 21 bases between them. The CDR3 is CASSLSAGAKEHEQFF. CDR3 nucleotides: TGTGCCAGCAGCCTCTCGGCGGGGGCTAAGGAGCATGAGCAGTTCTTC.

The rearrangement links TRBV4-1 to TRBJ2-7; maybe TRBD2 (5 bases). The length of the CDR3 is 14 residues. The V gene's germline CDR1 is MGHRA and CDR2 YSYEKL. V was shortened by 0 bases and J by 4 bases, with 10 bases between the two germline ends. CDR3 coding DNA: TGCGCCAGCAGCCAAGAGTTGCGGGTGTACGAGCAGTACTTC. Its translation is CASSQELRVYEQYF.

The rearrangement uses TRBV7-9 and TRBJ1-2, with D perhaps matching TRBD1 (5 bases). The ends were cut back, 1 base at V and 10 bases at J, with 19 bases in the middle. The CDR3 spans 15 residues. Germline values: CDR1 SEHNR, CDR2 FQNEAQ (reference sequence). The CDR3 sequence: CASSLVSKGAVDYTF. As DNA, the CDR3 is TGTGCCAGCAGCTTAGTCTCAAAAGGGGCTGTTGACTACACCTTC.

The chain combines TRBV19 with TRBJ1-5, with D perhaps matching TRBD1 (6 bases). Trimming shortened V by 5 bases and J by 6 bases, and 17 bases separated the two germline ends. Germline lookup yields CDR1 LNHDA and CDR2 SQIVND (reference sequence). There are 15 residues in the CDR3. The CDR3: CASSEGGGLSQPQHF. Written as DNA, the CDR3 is TGTGCCAGTAGTGAAGGAGGGGGGCTCAGTCAGCCCCAGCATTTT.

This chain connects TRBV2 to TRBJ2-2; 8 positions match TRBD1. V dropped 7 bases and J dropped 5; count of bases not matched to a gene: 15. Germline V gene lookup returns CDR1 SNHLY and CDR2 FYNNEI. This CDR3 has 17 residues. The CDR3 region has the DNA TGTGCCAGCACCCGGCCAGGACAGGGCCCCGTTACCGGGGAGCTGTTTTTT. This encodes CASTRPGQGPVTGELFF. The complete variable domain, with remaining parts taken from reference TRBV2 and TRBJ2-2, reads EPEVTQTPSHQVTQMGQEVILRCVPISNHLYFYWYRQILGQKVEFLVSFYNNEISEKSEIFDDQFSVERPDGSNFTLKIRSTKLEDSAMYFCASTRPGQGPVTGELFFGEGSRLTVL.

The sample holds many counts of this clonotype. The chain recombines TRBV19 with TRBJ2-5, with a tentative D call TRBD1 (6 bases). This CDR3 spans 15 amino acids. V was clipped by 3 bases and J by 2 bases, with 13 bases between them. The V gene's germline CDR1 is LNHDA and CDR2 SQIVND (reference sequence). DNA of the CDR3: TGTGCCAGTAGTATGACCCCCCAGGGGCAAGAGACCCAGTACTTC. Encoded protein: CASSMTPQGQETQYF.

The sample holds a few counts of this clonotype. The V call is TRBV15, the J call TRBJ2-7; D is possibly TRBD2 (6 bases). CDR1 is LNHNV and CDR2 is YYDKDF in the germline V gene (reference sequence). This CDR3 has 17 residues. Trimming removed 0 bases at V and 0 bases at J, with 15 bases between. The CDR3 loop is CATSREGGTASSYEQYF. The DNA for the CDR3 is TGTGCCACCAGCAGAGAAGGCGGGACCGCGAGCTCCTACGAGCAGTACTTC. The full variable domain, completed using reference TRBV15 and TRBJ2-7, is DAMVIQNPRYQVTQFGKPVTLSCSQTLNHNVMYWYQQKSSQAPKLLFHYYDKDFNNEADTPDNFQSRRPNTSFCFLDIRSPGLGDTAMYLCATSREGGTASSYEQYFGPGTRLTVT.

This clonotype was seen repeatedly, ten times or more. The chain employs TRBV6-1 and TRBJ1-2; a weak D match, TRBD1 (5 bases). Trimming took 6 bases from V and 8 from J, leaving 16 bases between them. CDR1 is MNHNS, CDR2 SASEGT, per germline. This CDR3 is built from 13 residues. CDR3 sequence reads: CASRRAMGRGYTF. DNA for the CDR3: TGTGCCAGCAGGCGTGCCATGGGACGGGGCTACACCTTC.